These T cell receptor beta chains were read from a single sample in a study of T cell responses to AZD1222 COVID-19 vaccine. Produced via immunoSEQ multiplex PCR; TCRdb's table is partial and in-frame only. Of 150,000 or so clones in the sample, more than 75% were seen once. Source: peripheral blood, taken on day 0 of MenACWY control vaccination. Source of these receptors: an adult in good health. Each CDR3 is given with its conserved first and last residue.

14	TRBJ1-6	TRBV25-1	CASRGQGWNSPLHF
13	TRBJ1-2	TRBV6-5	CASSTTGTAIKTF
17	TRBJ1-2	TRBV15	CATSRDRGAPEGDGYTF
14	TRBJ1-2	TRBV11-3	CASSSTPGRDGYTF
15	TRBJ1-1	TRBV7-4	CASSQRTGWITEAFF
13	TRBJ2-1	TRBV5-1	CASSLEGHNEQFF
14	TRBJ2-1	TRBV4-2	CASSQDLGGVEQFF
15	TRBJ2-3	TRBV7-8	CASSSHRGGADTQYF
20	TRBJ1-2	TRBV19	CASSIDSFPTGRTPDDGYTF
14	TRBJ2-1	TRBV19	CASKIQAGVNEQFF
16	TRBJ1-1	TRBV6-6	CASSYSRGGSNTEAFF
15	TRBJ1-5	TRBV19	CASSPRPTGNQPQHF
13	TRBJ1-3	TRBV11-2	CASSQLAGNTIYF
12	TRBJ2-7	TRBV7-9	CASATVNTEQYF